Listed here are 30 T cell receptor beta chains from one sample, sequenced in a study of long-term antiretroviral therapy in people with HIV. A v3.0 immunoSEQ assay was performed at survey level. Profiling relied on immunoSEQ multiplex PCR, and the TCRdb table lists in-frame clones only, not all of them. The sample comprises 15,000 to 20,000 clones, more than 70% of which are singletons, and approximately 4.8% rests with the top ten. Sequenced here: unsorted PBMCs, sampled 0.1 years before starting antiretroviral therapy. These receptors all stem from a man between 18 and 29 years old with HIV.

The V call is TRBV6-6, the J call TRBJ1-3; D is unclear. The V end was cut by 6 bases, the J end by 0 bases, with 12 bases between. The CDR3 runs 15 residues. CDR1 and CDR2 from the germline V gene are MNHNY and SVGAGI (reference sequence). The CDR3 is CASSYDGNSGNTIYF. CDR3 sequence (DNA): TGTGCCAGCAGCTACGACGGAAACTCTGGAAACACCATATATTTT.

The J gene is TRBJ1-4, the V gene TRBV2; 10 nucleotides align to TRBD1. In germline, CDR1 is SNHLY, CDR2 FYNNEI. This CDR3 comprises 16 residues. Trimming removed 6 bases from V and 6 bases from J; junction bases left unmatched: 10. DNA of the CDR3: TGTGCCAGCAGGCCGGGGACAGGGGTACGAGATGAAAAACTGTTTTTT. Amino acid sequence: CASRPGTGVRDEKLFF.

V gene TRBV5-1 combines with J gene TRBJ2-7; D gene unclear. Trimming stripped 0 bases from V and 0 bases from J, with 13 bases between. Germline CDR1 reads SGHRS; CDR2 reads YFSETQ. The CDR3 is made up of 16 amino acids. The CDR3 coding sequence is TGCGCCAGCAGCTTGGGAGGCAGGTCGAGCTCCTACGAGCAGTACTTC. It specifies CASSLGGRSSSYEQYF.

The CDR3 region has the DNA TGTGCCAGCAGGTCCCGACGACAGGTTGGCGGCTACACCTTC. As protein: CASRSRRQVGGYTF. The chain joins TRBV28 to TRBJ1-2; possible D gene TRBD1, 6 bases. Germline loops: CDR1 MDHEN, CDR2 SYDVKM. The CDR3 spans 14 residues. V gave up 6 bases and J gave up 8 bases, with 19 bases separating them.

This CDR3 reads CASRLQADSGNTIYF. The CDR3 DNA reads TGTGCCAGCAGATTACAGGCGGACTCTGGAAACACCATATATTTT. The rearrangement uses TRBV6-4 and TRBJ1-3; D may be TRBD1 (5 bases). CDR3 length: 15 amino acids. Germline-derived CDR1 and CDR2 are MRHNA and SNTAGT. Trimming took off 6 bases at V and 0 bases at J, with 12 bases between the two ends.

The chain links TRBV2 to TRBJ2-7; TRBD1 agrees at 7 bases. The CDR3 runs 14 residues. Germline-derived CDR1 and CDR2 are SNHLY and FYNNEI. V shed 5 bases, J shed 6 bases, and the junction held 10 bases outside the gene matches. CDR3 loop: CASSLMGDSSEQYF. DNA for the CDR3: TGTGCCAGCAGTTTAATGGGGGACAGCTCCGAGCAGTACTTC.

This chain joins TRBV19 and TRBJ1-5, with D hard to call. This CDR3 has 12 residues. V lost 2 bases, J lost 7 bases, and 6 bases lay in between. CDR1 and CDR2 (germline): LNHDA, SQIVND (reference sequence). For the CDR3, the DNA is TGTGCCAGTAGTATAAGAGGCCAGCCCCAGCATTTT. Encoded protein: CASSIRGQPQHF.

This rearrangement joins TRBV6-6 to TRBJ2-3; tentatively, D is TRBD1 (6 bases). This CDR3 is built from 15 residues. The V end was cut by 2 bases, the J end by 4 bases, with 13 bases between. Germline-derived CDR1 and CDR2 are MNHNY and SVGAGI (reference sequence). Here the CDR3 DNA reads TGTGCCAGCAGTTACGACAGGCCCTCTGCAGATACGCAGTATTTT. Its translation is CASSYDRPSADTQYF.

The chain is built from TRBV13 and TRBJ2-5; possible D gene TRBD1, 6 bases. V was pared by 1 base and J by 3 bases, with 12 bases between. This CDR3 spans 15 amino acids. The germline V gene encodes CDR1 PRHDT and CDR2 FYEKMQ (reference sequence). CDR3 protein: CASSLAGDEEETQYF. In nucleotides, the CDR3 is TGTGCCAGCAGCTTAGCAGGGGACGAAGAAGAGACCCAGTACTTC.

This sequence joins TRBV28 and TRBJ2-2; 9 positions agree with TRBD2. With 10 bases clipped from V and 6 bases from J, the junction kept 12 bases outside the gene matches. This CDR3 has 15 residues. The germline gives CDR1 MDHEN, CDR2 SYDVKM. The DNA of the CDR3 is TGTGCCACCCGGAAGGGCGGGAGGGCCTCCGGGGAGCTGTTTTTT. Protein product: CATRKGGRASGELFF.

V usage is TRBV7-2 and J usage is TRBJ1-4, with D unclear. Germline lookup yields CDR1 SGHTA and CDR2 FQGNSA. The CDR3 is 13 residues long. Trimming shortened V by 5 bases and J by 8 bases, and 12 bases separated the two germline ends. This CDR3 reads CASSARRVEKLFF. The CDR3 DNA reads TGTGCCAGCAGCGCGAGGCGGGTAGAAAAACTGTTTTTT.

By sample fraction, this clone is medium-sized. The chain recombines TRBV5-4 with TRBJ2-7, with 14 bases matching TRBD2. Losses at the gene ends were 3 bases for V and 6 bases for J; bases not matched to a gene: 5. CDR3 length: 15 residues. CDR1 and CDR2 (germline): SGHNT, YYREEE (reference sequence). The CDR3 spells CASSWGLAGESEQYF. The CDR3 DNA is TGTGCCAGCAGCTGGGGACTAGCGGGAGAAAGCGAGCAGTACTTC.

The rearrangement joins TRBV9 to TRBJ2-7, with a tentative D call TRBD1 (5 bases). Germline V gene sequence: CDR1 SGDLS, CDR2 YYNGEE. This CDR3 has 15 amino acids. Trimming left V 4 bases short and J 7 bases short, with 21 bases between. In DNA form, the CDR3 reads TGTGCCAGCAGCCCCCCTTCGACAGATCCCAGGGAGCAGTACTTC. This gives the protein CASSPPSTDPREQYF.

This clone has a handful of counts. The gene calls are TRBV7-9 and TRBJ2-2, with 14 bases aligning to TRBD2. CDR1 and CDR2 (germline): SEHNR, FQNEAQ (reference sequence). The CDR3 is 15 residues long. Germline trimming cut 8 bases from V and 4 bases from J; bases unmatched to any gene: 3. The CDR3 coding sequence is TGTGCCAGCCTCGGGACTAGCGGGAGCACCGGGGAGCTGTTTTTT. It codes for CASLGTSGSTGELFF.

The V gene is TRBV5-1, the J gene TRBJ1-1, with D unclear. Germline V lookup: CDR1 SGHRS, CDR2 YFSETQ. The CDR3 runs 17 residues. The V end was cut by 0 bases, the J end by 1 base, with 16 bases between. DNA of the CDR3: TGCGCCAGCAGCTTGGGTCTCCCTCGCAGGCGGAACACTGAAGCTTTCTTT. Its translation: CASSLGLPRRRNTEAFF.

The chain links TRBV4-3 to TRBJ2-7; D possibly corresponds to TRBD1 (6 bases). Germline V gives CDR1 LGHNA, CDR2 YSLEER. The CDR3 extends over 15 amino acids. Trimming stripped 0 bases from V and 3 bases from J, with 12 bases between. Written as DNA, the CDR3 is TGCGCCAGCAGCCAAGATAGACAGGCAGACTACGAGCAGTACTTC. Translating it yields CASSQDRQADYEQYF.

This chain joins TRBV11-2 and TRBJ2-7, with no clear D. Germline values: CDR1 SGHAT, CDR2 FQNNGV. This CDR3 region has 14 residues. The V end was cut by 6 bases, the J end by 6 bases, with 18 bases between. The CDR3 sequence is CASRQLPGFAEQYF. CDR3 sequence (DNA): TGTGCCAGCAGACAGCTACCCGGGTTCGCCGAGCAGTACTTC. Full variable domain (rest looked up from reference TRBV11-2 and TRBJ2-7): EAGVAQSPRYKIIEKRQSVAFWCNPISGHATLYWYQQILGQGPKLLIQFQNNGVVDDSQLPKDRFSAERLKGVDSTLKIQPAKLEDSAVYLCASRQLPGFAEQYFGPGTRLTVT.

The genes are TRBV18 and TRBJ2-6; D is uncertain. Germline lookup yields CDR1 KGHSH and CDR2 LQKENI. CDR3 length equals 15 residues. V lost 0 bases to trimming and J lost 0 bases, with 3 bases between them. The DNA for the CDR3 is TGTGCCAGCTCACCACCCCGCTCTGGGGCCAACGTCCTGACTTTC. As protein: CASSPPRSGANVLTF.

The gene calls are TRBV7-8 and TRBJ1-2; D possibly corresponds to TRBD1 (6 bases). The germline V gene has CDR1 SGHVS and CDR2 FQNEAQ. Trimming removed 4 bases at V and 0 bases at J, with 12 bases between. The CDR3 has 15 amino acids. The DNA of the CDR3 is TGTGCCAGCAGCTCGCCGGACAGAGCTAACTATGGCTACACCTTC. Translation: CASSSPDRANYGYTF.

The chain links TRBV7-9 to TRBJ2-3, with D perhaps matching TRBD2 (5 bases). V was pared by 1 base and J by 2 bases, with 13 bases between. The germline gives CDR1 SEHNR, CDR2 FQNEAQ (reference sequence). This CDR3 region has 16 residues. The CDR3 spells CASSLVASFPTDTQYF. CDR3 DNA: TGTGCCAGCAGCTTAGTTGCTAGCTTTCCCACAGATACGCAGTATTTT.

There are a few counts of this clone. This sequence joins TRBV19 and TRBJ2-7; D might be TRBD2 (6 bases). Trimming left V 5 bases short and J 0 bases short, with 11 bases between. The CDR3 is made up of 14 amino acids. Germline V gives CDR1 LNHDA, CDR2 SQIVND (reference sequence). The CDR3 coding sequence is TGTGCCAGTAGTTTGACAGCGGGCTCCTACGAGCAGTACTTC. Amino acid sequence: CASSLTAGSYEQYF. The variable domain in full, with the rest retrieved from reference TRBV19 and TRBJ2-7, is DGGITQSPKYLFRKEGQNVTLSCEQNLNHDAMYWYRQDPGQGLRLIYYSQIVNDFQKGDIAEGYSVSREKKESFPLTVTSAQKNPTAFYLCASSLTAGSYEQYFGPGTRLTVT.

This chain joins TRBV9 and TRBJ1-1; 9 positions match TRBD1. The CDR3 is 15 residues long. In germline, CDR1 is SGDLS, CDR2 YYNGEE. Trimming removed 1 base from V and 4 bases from J; junction bases left unmatched: 5. The CDR3 region is CASSVYGTGSTEAFF. In DNA, the CDR3 is TGTGCCAGCAGCGTATATGGGACAGGGAGCACTGAAGCTTTCTTT.

The DNA of the CDR3 is TGTGCCAGCAGCTTGTGGGAGGAGAGACCCTACAATGAGCAGTTCTTC. Residues: CASSLWEERPYNEQFF. This rearrangement joins TRBV5-6 to TRBJ2-1; D might be TRBD2 (6 bases). The CDR3 has 16 amino acids. CDR1 and CDR2 (germline): SGHDT, YYEEEE. The germline V and J ends were trimmed by 1 base and 2 bases, with 13 bases remaining between them.

The genes are TRBV5-1 and TRBJ2-4; D unclear. The CDR3 covers 15 residues. Trimming left V 1 base short and J 0 bases short, with 8 bases between. CDR1 is SGHRS, CDR2 YFSETQ, per germline. The CDR3 here is CASSLNILAKNIQYF. For the CDR3, the DNA is TGCGCCAGCAGCTTGAATATACTAGCCAAAAACATTCAGTACTTC.

V gene TRBV27 combines with J gene TRBJ2-1, with D possibly being TRBD1 or TRBD2 (6 bases each). From germline, CDR1 is MNHEY and CDR2 SMNVEV (reference sequence). Trimming pared 3 bases from V and 4 bases from J, leaving 16 bases between. The CDR3 contains 16 residues. Here the CDR3 DNA reads TGTGCCAGCAGTTTCGGAGGGACACTCAGGTACAATGAGCAGTTCTTC. This translates into CASSFGGTLRYNEQFF.

This chain connects TRBV23-1 to TRBJ2-1; 10 bases are a match to TRBD2. TRBV23-1 counts as an open reading frame of uncertain function. This CDR3 has 18 amino acids. V shed 5 bases and J 2 bases; nucleotides not matched to a gene: 12. CDR3 nucleotides: TGCGCCAGCAGTGGAGCTAGCGGGAGACATTCAGCCTACAATGAGCAGTTCTTC. The encoded protein is CASSGASGRHSAYNEQFF.

The chain combines TRBV5-1 with TRBJ2-7; 7 nucleotides agree with TRBD1. CDR3 length: 12 residues. Losses at the gene ends were 6 bases for V and 5 bases for J; bases not matched to a gene: 5. Germline values: CDR1 SGHRS, CDR2 YFSETQ. The CDR3 region has the DNA TGCGCCAGCACCTTCCAGGGGGACGAGCAGTACTTC. The encoded protein is CASTFQGDEQYF.

The chain has TRBV5-6 and TRBJ2-3, with 9 bases aligning to TRBD2. The V and J ends lost 0 bases and 1 base, in that order; junction bases with no gene match: 0. Germline CDR1 reads SGHDT; CDR2 reads YYEEEE. The CDR3 runs 15 residues. CDR3 nucleotides: TGTGCCAGCAGCTTGGTAGCGGGGGGCACAGATACGCAGTATTTT. Protein: CASSLVAGGTDTQYF.

This clone was observed once. The J gene is TRBJ2-7, the V gene TRBV25-1; 10 bases agree with TRBD1. This CDR3 is 16 amino acids long. The ends lost 2 bases at V and 5 bases at J; junction bases unmatched: 9. From germline, CDR1 is MGHDK and CDR2 SYGVNS. In nucleotides, the CDR3 is TGTGCCAGCAGTGAAACCGGGACAGGGGATATACACGAGCAGTACTTC. This gives the protein CASSETGTGDIHEQYF.

The gene calls are TRBV4-2 and TRBJ1-1; D unclear. The CDR3 contains 14 residues. The V gene lost 0 bases and the J gene lost 1 base, with 6 bases spanning the gap. Germline values: CDR1 LGHNA, CDR2 YNFKEQ. CDR3 in amino acids: CASSQEVRNTEAFF. DNA for the CDR3: TGTGCCAGCAGCCAAGAGGTGAGGAACACTGAAGCTTTCTTT.